Listed below are T cell receptor beta chains from one sample, sequenced in a study of CD8 T cells in ankylosing spondylitis. Each CDR3 protein is one row after TCRdb ran MiXCR on the 5' RACE reads. The sample shows approximately 180,000 distinct CDR3 sequences, over 15% of them seen only once. Sequencing used blood, either unsorted or a sorted T cell fraction (not recorded which). The receptor source for this set is a male donor aged 5-29 years with ankylosing spondylitis or in good health (not recorded which). Both conserved end residues are part of each CDR3. A D gene is named only where the DNA matches it firmly. The listing skips clone size in some rows; elsewhere it reads once, few, many or a size class.

TRBJ2-7 TRBV10-3 many TRBD2 CAISEGGLDYEQYF TGTGCCATCAGTGAGGGCGGACTAGATTACGAGCAGTACTTC
TRBJ2-5 TRBV6-5 many - CASSYGVLQETQYF TGTGCCAGCAGTTACGGAGTTTTACAAGAGACCCAGTACTTC
TRBJ1-4 TRBV6-5 few - CASRGAALNEKLFF TGTGCCAGCAGGGGGGCAGCCCTTAATGAAAAACTGTTTTTT
TRBJ2-7 TRBV4-3 many - CASSQDPGGGEQYF TGCGCCAGCAGCCAAGATCCAGGAGGGGGGGAGCAGTACTTC
TRBJ2-5 TRBV10-3 many TRBD1 CAISEADRGSETQYF TGTGCCATCAGTGAAGCGGACAGGGGGTCCGAGACCCAGTACTTC
TRBJ2-5 TRBV6-1 many - CASSEFPPGPIHQETQYF TGTGCCAGCAGTGAATTCCCACCGGGACCAATACACCAAGAGACCCAGTACTTC
TRBJ2-2 TRBV24-1 many - CATSDLRTPNTGELFF TGTGCCACCAGTGATTTGCGGACACCTAACACCGGGGAGCTGTTTTTT
TRBJ2-1 TRBV10-3 few - CAIRSSNHEQFF TGTGCCATCAGAAGTAGTAACCATGAGCAGTTCTTC
TRBJ2-7 TRBV7-9 many - CASSFYRDILSGEQYF TGTGCCAGCAGCTTCTACCGGGACATACTTTCCGGCGAGCAGTACTTC
TRBJ1-3 TRBV4-1 - - CASSQRTAPRSGNTIYF TGCGCCAGCAGCCAAAGGACAGCTCCCCGCTCTGGAAACACCATATATTTT
TRBJ2-1 TRBV20-1 many TRBD2 CSAHGGLAGLNEQFF TGCAGTGCCCATGGGGGCCTAGCGGGTCTCAATGAGCAGTTCTTC
TRBJ2-2 TRBV7-6 - TRBD2 CASSASGRIGELFF TGTGCCAGCAGCGCAAGCGGGAGGATCGGGGAGCTGTTTTTT
TRBJ2-3 TRBV20-1 many TRBD1 CSARGDRGGTDTQYF TGCAGTGCTAGAGGGGACAGGGGTGGTACAGATACGCAGTATTTT
TRBJ2-3 TRBV4-3 many - CASSQGARDTQYF TGCGCCAGCAGCCAAGGGGCCCGGGATACGCAGTATTTT
TRBJ2-3 TRBV7-2 many - CASSLRAGSGDTQYF TGTGCCAGCAGCTTAAGGGCGGGCAGCGGGGATACGCAGTATTTT
TRBJ1-1 TRBV20-1 many - CSVTEPRAQTEAFF TGCAGTGTCACAGAGCCCAGGGCGCAAACTGAAGCTTTCTTT
TRBJ2-2 TRBV12-3/TRBV12-4 many - CASSLFRGDGELFF TGTGCCAGCAGTTTGTTCAGGGGTGACGGGGAGCTGTTTTTT
TRBJ2-2 TRBV4-3 few TRBD1 CASSQAYLRGTGKIGELFF TGCGCCAGCAGCCAAGCTTATCTCCGCGGGACAGGGAAGATAGGGGAGCTGTTTTTT
TRBJ2-2 TRBV30 few - CAAERPANTGELFF TGTGCCGCAGAGCGTCCAGCGAACACCGGGGAGCTGTTTTTT
TRBJ2-7 TRBV12-3/TRBV12-4 many TRBD1 CASTYGTGGSYEQYF TGTGCCAGCACTTACGGGACAGGGGGCAGCTACGAGCAGTACTTC
TRBJ1-1 TRBV12-3/TRBV12-4 many - CASSLSANTEAFF TGTGCCAGCAGTTTATCGGCGAACACTGAAGCTTTCTTT
TRBJ2-6 TRBV29-1 many - CSVGTPGIRTPGANVLTF TGCAGCGTCGGTACCCCGGGCATCAGAACGCCTGGGGCCAACGTCCTGACTTTC
TRBJ2-5 TRBV14 many TRBD2 CASSRLQAGAMETQYF TGTGCCAGCAGCCGACTACAAGCGGGAGCTATGGAGACCCAGTACTTC
TRBJ2-3 TRBV24-1 many TRBD2 CATSDASGALTDTQYF TGTGCCACCAGTGATGCTAGCGGGGCACTCACAGATACGCAGTATTTT
TRBJ2-5 TRBV5-1 many - CASSLDPPQETQYF TGCGCCAGCAGCTTGGATCCACCCCAAGAGACCCAGTACTTC
TRBJ1-4 TRBV12-3/TRBV12-4 many - CASSLGQGNEKLFF TGTGCCAGCAGTTTGGGGCAGGGAAATGAAAAACTGTTTTTT
TRBJ2-5 TRBV29-1 many TRBD1 CSTSQGAETQYF TGCAGCACCTCACAGGGGGCCGAGACCCAGTACTTC
TRBJ1-1 TRBV5-1 many - CASIGNTEAFF TGCGCCAGCATCGGGAACACTGAAGCTTTCTTT
TRBJ2-1 TRBV29-1 many - CSARTGYNEQFF TGCAGCGCCCGGACTGGATACAATGAGCAGTTCTTC
TRBJ2-3 TRBV18 many - CASSPIRSTDTQYF TGTGCCAGCTCACCAATAAGAAGCACAGATACGCAGTATTTT
TRBJ2-5 TRBV20-1 many TRBD1 CSAPDPGQGLFVETQYF TGCAGTGCCCCAGATCCGGGACAGGGTTTGTTTGTGGAGACCCAGTACTTC
TRBJ1-1 TRBV29-1 many - CSVEEGGTEAFF TGCAGCGTTGAAGAGGGTGGGACTGAAGCTTTCTTT
TRBJ1-1 TRBV12-3/TRBV12-4 many TRBD1 CASSLRTGNAGTEAFF TGTGCCAGCAGTTTAAGGACAGGGAATGCTGGAACTGAAGCTTTCTTT
TRBJ1-1 TRBV12-3/TRBV12-4 - - CASCQRENTEAFF TGTGCCAGCTGCCAAAGGGAGAACACTGAAGCTTTCTTT
TRBJ2-1 TRBV15 many - CATSRFGEQFF TGTGCCACCAGCAGGTTCGGTGAGCAGTTCTTC
TRBJ1-4 TRBV12-3/TRBV12-4 many - CASSLASDARGGEKLFF TGTGCCAGCAGTTTAGCATCTGATGCCAGGGGCGGCGAAAAACTGTTTTTT
TRBJ1-6 TRBV6-6 many TRBD1 CASSKPGQGTPLHF TGTGCCAGCAGTAAACCGGGACAGGGGACACCCCTCCACTTT
TRBJ2-7 TRBV4-2 - TRBD1 CASSRSGQGRGEQYF TGTGCCAGCAGCCGTTCGGGACAGGGGAGGGGCGAGCAGTACTTC
TRBJ2-2 TRBV2 many TRBD2 CASSETSGADGELFF TGTGCCAGCAGTGAGACTAGCGGGGCAGACGGGGAGCTGTTTTTT
TRBJ2-2 TRBV6-2/TRBV6-3 many - CASSPLPRGTGELFF TGTGCCAGCAGTCCCCTACCTAGGGGGACCGGGGAGCTGTTTTTT
TRBJ2-1 TRBV5-6 - TRBD2 CASSWGGLVNEQFF TGTGCCAGCAGCTGGGGGGGACTAGTGAATGAGCAGTTCTTC
TRBJ2-1 TRBV7-3 - TRBD2 CASSHLAGGNNEQFF TGTGCCAGCAGCCATCTAGCGGGAGGGAACAATGAGCAGTTCTTC
TRBJ2-1 TRBV5-1 many TRBD2 CASSLETSGFYNEQFF TGCGCCAGCAGCTTGGAAACTAGCGGGTTCTACAATGAGCAGTTCTTC
TRBJ2-1 TRBV6-5 - TRBD1 CASREWGQGIYNEQFF TGTGCCAGCAGGGAATGGGGACAGGGGATTTACAATGAGCAGTTCTTC
TRBJ2-1 TRBV5-5 - TRBD1 CASSGQTYNEQFF TGTGCCAGCTCGGGACAGACTTACAATGAGCAGTTCTTC
TRBJ2-3 TRBV15 - TRBD1 CATSRAPGGTNVGPDTQYF TGTGCCACCAGCAGAGCGCCAGGGGGAACTAACGTGGGCCCAGATACGCAGTATTTT